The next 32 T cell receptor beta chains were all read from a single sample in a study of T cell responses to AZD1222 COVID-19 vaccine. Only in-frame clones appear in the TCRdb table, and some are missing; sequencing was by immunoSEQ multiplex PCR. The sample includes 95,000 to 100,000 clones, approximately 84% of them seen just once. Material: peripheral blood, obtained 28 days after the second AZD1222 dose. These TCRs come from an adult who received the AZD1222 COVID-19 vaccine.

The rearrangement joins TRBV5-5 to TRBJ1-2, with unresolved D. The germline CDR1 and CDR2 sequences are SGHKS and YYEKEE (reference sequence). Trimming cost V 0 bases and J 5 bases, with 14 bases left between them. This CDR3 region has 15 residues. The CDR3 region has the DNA TGTGCCAGCAGCTTGGAGGGCACAATGAGATATGGCTACACCTTC. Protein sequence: CASSLEGTMRYGYTF.

Here the CDR3 reads CASSPVRTGELFF. In nucleotides, the CDR3 is TGTGCCAGCAGCCCCGTGAGGACCGGGGAGCTGTTTTTT. The chain employs TRBV7-9 and TRBJ2-2; no clear D. This CDR3 is 13 amino acids long. Trimming stripped 5 bases from V and 5 bases from J, with 9 bases between. CDR1 is SEHNR, CDR2 FQNEAQ, per germline (reference sequence).

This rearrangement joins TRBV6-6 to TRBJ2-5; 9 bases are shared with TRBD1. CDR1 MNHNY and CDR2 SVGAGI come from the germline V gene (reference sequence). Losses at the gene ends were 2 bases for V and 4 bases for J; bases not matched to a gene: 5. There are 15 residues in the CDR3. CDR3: CASSYLTGGRETQYF. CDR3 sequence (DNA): TGTGCCAGCAGTTACCTAACAGGGGGCCGAGAGACCCAGTACTTC.

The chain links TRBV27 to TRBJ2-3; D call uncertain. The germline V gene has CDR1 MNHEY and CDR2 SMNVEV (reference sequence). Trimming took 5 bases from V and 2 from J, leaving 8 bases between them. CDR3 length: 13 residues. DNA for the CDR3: TGTGCCAGCAGTCCTGGTGCCACAGATACGCAGTATTTT. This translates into CASSPGATDTQYF.

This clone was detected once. This CDR3 reads CASSEALGGNEQFF. CDR3 in DNA: TGTGCCAGCAGTGAGGCGTTGGGGGGTAATGAGCAGTTCTTC. The chain couples TRBV6-4 to TRBJ2-1, with D possibly TRBD2 on 6 matching bases. V shed 3 bases and J shed 7 bases, with 13 bases lying between them. The CDR3 has 14 amino acids. Germline-derived CDR1 and CDR2 are MRHNA and SNTAGT.

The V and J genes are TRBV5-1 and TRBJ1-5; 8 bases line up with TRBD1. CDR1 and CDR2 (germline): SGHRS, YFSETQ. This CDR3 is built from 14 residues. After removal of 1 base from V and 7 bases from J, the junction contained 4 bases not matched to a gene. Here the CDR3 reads CASSLLQGGQPQHF. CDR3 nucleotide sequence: TGCGCCAGCAGCTTGCTACAGGGGGGGCAGCCCCAGCATTTT.

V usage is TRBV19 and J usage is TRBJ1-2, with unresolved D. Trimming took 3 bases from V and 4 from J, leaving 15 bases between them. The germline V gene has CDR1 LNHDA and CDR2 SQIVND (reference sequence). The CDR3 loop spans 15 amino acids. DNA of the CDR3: TGTGCCAGTAGTATGTTTCACAAAAACACCTATGGCTACACCTTC. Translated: CASSMFHKNTYGYTF.

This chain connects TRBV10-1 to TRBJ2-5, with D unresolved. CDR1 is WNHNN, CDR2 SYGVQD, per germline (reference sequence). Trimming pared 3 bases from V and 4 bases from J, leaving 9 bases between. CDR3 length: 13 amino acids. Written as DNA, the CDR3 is TGCGCCAGCAGTGATGGGGTCGGAGAGACCCAGTACTTC. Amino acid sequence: CASSDGVGETQYF.

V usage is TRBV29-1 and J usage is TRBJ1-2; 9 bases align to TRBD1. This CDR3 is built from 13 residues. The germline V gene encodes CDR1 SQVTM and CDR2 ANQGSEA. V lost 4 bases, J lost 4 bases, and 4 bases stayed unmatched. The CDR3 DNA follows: TGCAGCGTTGTAAGGGACAGGGTCTATGGCTACACCTTC. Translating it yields CSVVRDRVYGYTF.

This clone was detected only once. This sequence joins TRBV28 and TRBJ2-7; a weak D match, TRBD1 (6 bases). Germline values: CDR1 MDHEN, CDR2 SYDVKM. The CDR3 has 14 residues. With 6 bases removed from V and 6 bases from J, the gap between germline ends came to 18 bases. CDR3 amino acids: CASSFPPGAGEQYF. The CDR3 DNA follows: TGTGCCAGCAGCTTCCCCCCAGGGGCGGGCGAGCAGTACTTC.

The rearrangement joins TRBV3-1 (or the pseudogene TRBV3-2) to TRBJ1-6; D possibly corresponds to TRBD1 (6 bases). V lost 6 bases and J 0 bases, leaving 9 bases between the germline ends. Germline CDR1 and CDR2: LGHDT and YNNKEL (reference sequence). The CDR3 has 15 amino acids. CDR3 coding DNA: TGTGCCAGCAGGCAGGGGAGCTCCTATAATTCACCCCTCCACTTT. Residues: CASRQGSSYNSPLHF.

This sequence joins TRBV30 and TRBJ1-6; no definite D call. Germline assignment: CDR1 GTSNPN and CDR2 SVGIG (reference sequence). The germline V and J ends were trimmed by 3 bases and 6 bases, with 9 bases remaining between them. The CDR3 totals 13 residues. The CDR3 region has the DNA TGTGCCTGGAGATGGATTGCTAATTCACCCCTCCACTTT. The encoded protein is CAWRWIANSPLHF.

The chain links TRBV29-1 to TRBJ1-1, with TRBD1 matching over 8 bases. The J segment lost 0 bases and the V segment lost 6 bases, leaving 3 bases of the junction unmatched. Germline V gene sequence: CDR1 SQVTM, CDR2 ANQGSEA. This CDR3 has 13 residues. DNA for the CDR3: TGCAGCGTACAGGGGGTCTTGAACACTGAAGCTTTCTTT. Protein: CSVQGVLNTEAFF.

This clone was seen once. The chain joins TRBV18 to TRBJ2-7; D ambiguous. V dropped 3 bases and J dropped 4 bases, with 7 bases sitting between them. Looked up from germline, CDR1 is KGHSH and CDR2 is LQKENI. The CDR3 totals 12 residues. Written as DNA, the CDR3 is TGTGCCAGCTCACCGGTGGGGTACGAGCAGTACTTC. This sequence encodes CASSPVGYEQYF. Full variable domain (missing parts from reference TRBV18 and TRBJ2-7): NAGVMQNPRHLVRRRGQEARLRCSPMKGHSHVYWYRQLPEEGLKFMVYLQKENIIDESGMPKERFSAEFPKEGPSILRIQQVVRGDSAAYFCASSPVGYEQYFGPGTRLTVT.

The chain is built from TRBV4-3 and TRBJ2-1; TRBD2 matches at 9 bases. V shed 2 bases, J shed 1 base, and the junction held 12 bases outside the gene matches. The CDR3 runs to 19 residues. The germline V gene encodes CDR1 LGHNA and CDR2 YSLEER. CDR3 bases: TGCGCCAGCAGCCAAAAAGAAAAGAGCGGGAGGCGATCCTACAATGAGCAGTTCTTC. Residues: CASSQKEKSGRRSYNEQFF.

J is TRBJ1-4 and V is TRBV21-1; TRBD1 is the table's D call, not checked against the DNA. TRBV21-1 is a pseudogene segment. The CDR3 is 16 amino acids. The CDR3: CASLKGQGATNEKLFF. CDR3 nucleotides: TGTGCCAGCTTAAAAGGACAGGGGGCAACTAATGAAAAACTGTTTTTT.

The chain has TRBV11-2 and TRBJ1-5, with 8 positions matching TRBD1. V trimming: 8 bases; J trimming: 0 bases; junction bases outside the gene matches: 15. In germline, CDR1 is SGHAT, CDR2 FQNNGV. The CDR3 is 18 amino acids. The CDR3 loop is CASGQGGVVILSNQPQHF. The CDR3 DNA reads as TGTGCCAGCGGACAGGGAGGGGTTGTAATTCTTAGCAATCAGCCCCAGCATTTT. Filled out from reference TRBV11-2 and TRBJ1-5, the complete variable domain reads EAGVAQSPRYKIIEKRQSVAFWCNPISGHATLYWYQQILGQGPKLLIQFQNNGVVDDSQLPKDRFSAERLKGVDSTLKIQPAKLEDSAVYLCASGQGGVVILSNQPQHFGDGTRLSIL.

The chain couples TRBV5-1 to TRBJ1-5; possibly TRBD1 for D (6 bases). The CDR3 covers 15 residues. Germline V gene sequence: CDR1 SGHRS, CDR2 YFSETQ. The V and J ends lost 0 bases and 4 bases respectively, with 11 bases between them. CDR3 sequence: CASSLGQAGNQPQHF. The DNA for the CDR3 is TGCGCCAGCAGCTTGGGACAGGCGGGAAATCAGCCCCAGCATTTT.

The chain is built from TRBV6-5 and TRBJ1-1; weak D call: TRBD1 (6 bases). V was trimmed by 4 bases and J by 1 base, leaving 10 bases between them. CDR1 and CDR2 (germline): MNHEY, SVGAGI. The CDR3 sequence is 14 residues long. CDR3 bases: TGTGCCAGCAGTTCGGGGGCCTCGAACACTGAAGCTTTCTTT. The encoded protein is CASSSGASNTEAFF.

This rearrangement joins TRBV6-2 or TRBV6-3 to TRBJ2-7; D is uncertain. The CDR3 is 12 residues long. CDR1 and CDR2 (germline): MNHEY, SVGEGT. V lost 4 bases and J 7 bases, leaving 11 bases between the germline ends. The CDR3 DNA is TGTGCCAGCAGTTTCCCGGGTGGTGAGCAGTACTTC. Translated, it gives CASSFPGGEQYF.

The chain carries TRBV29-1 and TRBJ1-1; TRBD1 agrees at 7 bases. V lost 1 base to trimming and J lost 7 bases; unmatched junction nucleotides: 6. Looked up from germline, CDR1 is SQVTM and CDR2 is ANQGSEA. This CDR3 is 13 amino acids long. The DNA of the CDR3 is TGCAGCGTTGAAGGTAGGGGGCAGGGTGAAGCTTTCTTT. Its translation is CSVEGRGQGEAFF. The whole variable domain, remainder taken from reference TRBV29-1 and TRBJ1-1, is SAVISQKPSRDICQRGTSLTIQCQVDSQVTMMFWYRQQPGQSLTLIATANQGSEATYESGFVIDKFPISRPNLTFSTLTVSNMSPEDSSIYLCSVEGRGQGEAFFGQGTRLTVV.

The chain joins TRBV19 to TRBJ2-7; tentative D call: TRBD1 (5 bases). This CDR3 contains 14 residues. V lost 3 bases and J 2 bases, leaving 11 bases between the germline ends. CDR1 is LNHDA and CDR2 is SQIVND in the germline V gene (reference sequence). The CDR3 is CASSIREGPYEQYF. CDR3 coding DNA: TGTGCCAGTAGTATCAGGGAAGGCCCCTACGAGCAGTACTTC.

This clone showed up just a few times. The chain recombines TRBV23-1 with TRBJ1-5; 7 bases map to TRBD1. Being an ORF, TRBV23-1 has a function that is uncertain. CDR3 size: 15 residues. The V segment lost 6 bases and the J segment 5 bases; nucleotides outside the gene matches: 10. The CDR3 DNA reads TGCGCCAGCAGGCGGGAAGGACAGGATGATCAGCCCCAGCATTTT. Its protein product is CASRREGQDDQPQHF.

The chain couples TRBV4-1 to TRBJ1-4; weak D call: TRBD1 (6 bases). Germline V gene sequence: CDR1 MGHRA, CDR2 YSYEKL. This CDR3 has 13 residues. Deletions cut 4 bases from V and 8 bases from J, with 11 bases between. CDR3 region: CASSPSDREKLFF. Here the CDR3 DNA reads TGCGCCAGCAGCCCCAGCGACAGGGAAAAACTGTTTTTT.

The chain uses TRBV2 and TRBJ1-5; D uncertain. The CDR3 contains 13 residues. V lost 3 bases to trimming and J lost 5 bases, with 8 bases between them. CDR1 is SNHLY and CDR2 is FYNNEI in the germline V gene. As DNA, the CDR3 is TGTGCCAGCAGTGAGGACCGGGATCAGCCCCAGCATTTT. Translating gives CASSEDRDQPQHF.

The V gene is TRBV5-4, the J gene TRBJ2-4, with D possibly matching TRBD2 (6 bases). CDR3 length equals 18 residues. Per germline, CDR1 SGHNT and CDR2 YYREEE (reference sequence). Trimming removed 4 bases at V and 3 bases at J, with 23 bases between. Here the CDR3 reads CASSPPGVRGSGKNIQYF. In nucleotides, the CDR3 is TGTGCCAGCAGCCCACCTGGGGTTCGGGGGAGCGGCAAAAACATTCAGTACTTC.

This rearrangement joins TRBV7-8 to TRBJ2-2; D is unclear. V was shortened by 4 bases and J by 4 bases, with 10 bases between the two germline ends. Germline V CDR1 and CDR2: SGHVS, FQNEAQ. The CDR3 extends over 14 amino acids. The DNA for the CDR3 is TGTGCCAGCAGCTGGTCAGGTTCCACCGGGGAGCTGTTTTTT. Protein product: CASSWSGSTGELFF.

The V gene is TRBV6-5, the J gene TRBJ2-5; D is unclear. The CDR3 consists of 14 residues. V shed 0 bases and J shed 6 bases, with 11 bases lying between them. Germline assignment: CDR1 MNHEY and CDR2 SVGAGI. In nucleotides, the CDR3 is TGTGCCAGCAGTTACTCGATGCAGCCTAAGACCCAGTACTTC. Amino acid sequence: CASSYSMQPKTQYF.

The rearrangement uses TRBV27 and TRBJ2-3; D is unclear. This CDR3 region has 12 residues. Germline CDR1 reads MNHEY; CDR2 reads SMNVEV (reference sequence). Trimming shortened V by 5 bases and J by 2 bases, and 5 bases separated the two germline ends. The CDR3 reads CASSPTTDTQYF. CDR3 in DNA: TGTGCCAGCAGTCCTACCACAGATACGCAGTATTTT.

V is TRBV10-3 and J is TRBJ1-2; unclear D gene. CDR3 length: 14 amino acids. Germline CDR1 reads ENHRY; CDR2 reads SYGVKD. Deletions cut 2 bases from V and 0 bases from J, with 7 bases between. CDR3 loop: CAISEVSANYGYTF. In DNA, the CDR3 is TGTGCCATCAGTGAGGTGTCAGCTAACTATGGCTACACCTTC.

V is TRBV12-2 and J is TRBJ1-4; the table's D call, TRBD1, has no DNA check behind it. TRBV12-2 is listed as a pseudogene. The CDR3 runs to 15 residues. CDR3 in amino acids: CASRPRTGRNEKLFF. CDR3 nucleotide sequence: TGTGCAAGTCGCCCCCGGACAGGCCGTAATGAAAAACTGTTTTTT.

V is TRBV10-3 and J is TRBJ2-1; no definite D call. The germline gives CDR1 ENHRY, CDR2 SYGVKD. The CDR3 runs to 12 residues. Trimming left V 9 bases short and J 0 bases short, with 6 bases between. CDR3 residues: CAISSSYNEQFF. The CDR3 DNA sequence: TGTGCCATAAGTAGCTCCTACAATGAGCAGTTCTTC.